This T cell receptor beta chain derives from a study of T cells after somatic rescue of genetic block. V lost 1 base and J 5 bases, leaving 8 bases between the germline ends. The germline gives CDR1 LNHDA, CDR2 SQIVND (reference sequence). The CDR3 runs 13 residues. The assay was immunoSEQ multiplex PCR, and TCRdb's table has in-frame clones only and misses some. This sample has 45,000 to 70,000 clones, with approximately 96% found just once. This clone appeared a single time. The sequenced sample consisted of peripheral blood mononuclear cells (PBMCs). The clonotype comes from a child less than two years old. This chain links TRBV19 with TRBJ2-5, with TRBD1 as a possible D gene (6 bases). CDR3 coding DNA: TGTGCCAGTAGTATAGGGCAGGGGGAGACCCAGTACTTC. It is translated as CASSIGQGETQYF. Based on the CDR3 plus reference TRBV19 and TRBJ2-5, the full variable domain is DGGITQSPKYLFRKEGQNVTLSCEQNLNHDAMYWYRQDPGQGLRLIYYSQIVNDFQKGDIAEGYSVSREKKESFPLTVTSAQKNPTAFYLCASSIGQGETQYFGPGTRLLVL.